What follows are 5 T cell receptor beta chains derived from one specimen sequenced in a study of cytomegalovirus exposure and HLA in healthy donors. Primers: 60 Vbeta forward and 13 Jbeta reverse. Assay used: immunoSEQ multiplex PCR; TCRdb lists only in-frame clones, some missing. Of under 150,000 clones listed, 80% are singletons. The sequenced material came from PBMCs. The receptors here all came from a woman aged 40 to 49 in good health and CMV-seronegative.

The chain uses TRBV7-9 and TRBJ2-1, with D perhaps matching TRBD2 (5 bases). The CDR3 loop spans 13 amino acids. Germline loops: CDR1 SEHNR, CDR2 FQNEAQ (reference sequence). V lost 4 bases and J 4 bases, leaving 8 bases between the germline ends. The chain's CDR3 is CASSSGMYNEQFF. CDR3 sequence (DNA): TGTGCCAGCAGCTCCGGGATGTACAATGAGCAGTTCTTC.

J is TRBJ1-2 and V is TRBV29-1; 7 bases fit TRBD1. This CDR3 comprises 13 residues. Germline loops: CDR1 SQVTM, CDR2 ANQGSEA. The V segment lost 4 bases and the J segment 3 bases; nucleotides outside the gene matches: 5. DNA for the CDR3: TGCAGCGTTGCCGACAGGGAGGACTATGGCTACACCTTC. Translated: CSVADREDYGYTF. The full variable domain, rest sourced from reference TRBV29-1 and TRBJ1-2, is SAVISQKPSRDICQRGTSLTIQCQVDSQVTMMFWYRQQPGQSLTLIATANQGSEATYESGFVIDKFPISRPNLTFSTLTVSNMSPEDSSIYLCSVADREDYGYTFGSGTRLTVV.

The rearrangement joins TRBV19 to TRBJ1-1; D gene uncertain. V lost 6 bases, J lost 1 base, and 12 bases lay in between. The CDR3 extends over 14 amino acids. Germline values: CDR1 LNHDA, CDR2 SQIVND (reference sequence). Written as DNA, the CDR3 is TGTGCCAGTAGCCCCCCCACAGAGAACACTGAAGCTTTCTTT. Translating it yields CASSPPTENTEAFF.

The chain carries TRBV13 and TRBJ2-7, with 11 bases lining up with TRBD2. The CDR3 spans 16 residues. Germline CDR1 reads PRHDT; CDR2 reads FYEKMQ (reference sequence). V trimming: 5 bases; J trimming: 4 bases; junction bases outside the gene matches: 10. CDR3 nucleotide sequence: TGTGCCAGCAGCGACGGACTAGCGGGTACAAGGTACGAGCAGTACTTC. As protein: CASSDGLAGTRYEQYF.

The chain uses TRBV15 and TRBJ1-2, with 8 bases fitting TRBD1. There are 15 residues in the CDR3. Germline CDR1 and CDR2: LNHNV and YYDKDF (reference sequence). Trimming took 0 bases from V and 5 from J; bases not matched to a gene: 5. CDR3 DNA sequence: TGTGCCACCAGCAGAGATAGTCGACAGGGGTATGGCTACACCTTC. Translated, it gives CATSRDSRQGYGYTF.